Shown below are 17 T cell receptor beta chains from a single sample sequenced in a study of cytomegalovirus exposure and HLA in healthy donors. PCR was performed using 60 Vbeta and 13 Jbeta primers. Sequenced by immunoSEQ multiplex PCR; TCRdb stores in-frame clones only, minus some. The sample holds 200,000 to 250,000 clones, around 75% seen once. The sequenced material came from PBMCs. These receptors were collected from a woman aged 30 to 39 in good health and CMV-seronegative.

The rearrangement joins TRBV9 to TRBJ1-6, with 9 bases aligning to TRBD1. In germline, CDR1 is SGDLS, CDR2 YYNGEE. The CDR3 consists of 14 residues. After removal of 0 bases from V and 10 bases from J, the junction contained 2 bases not matched to a gene. The CDR3 protein is CASSVGTGESPLHF. Here the CDR3 DNA reads TGTGCCAGCAGCGTAGGGACAGGGGAATCACCCCTCCACTTT.

A single count supports this clone. The V and J genes are TRBV6-5 and TRBJ2-3; 7 bases align to TRBD1. The J segment lost 2 bases and the V segment lost 6 bases, leaving 5 bases of the junction unmatched. Germline CDR1 and CDR2: MNHEY and SVGAGI. The CDR3 covers 14 residues. This CDR3 reads CASRPGQYTDTQYF. CDR3 nucleotides: TGTGCCAGCAGACCGGGACAGTACACAGATACGCAGTATTTT.

This clone was picked up a small number of times. V is TRBV11-3 and J is TRBJ1-3, with D uncertain. The CDR3 has 14 residues. The V and J ends lost 1 base and 4 bases respectively, with 8 bases between them. Germline V gives CDR1 SGHNT, CDR2 YENEEA. The CDR3 bases are TGTGCCAGCAGCTTAGGCGGCGGGGGAAACACCATATATTTT. Protein sequence: CASSLGGGGNTIYF. The whole variable domain, remainder taken from reference TRBV11-3 and TRBJ1-3, is EAGVVQSPRYKIIEKKQPVAFWCNPISGHNTLYWYLQNLGQGPELLIRYENEEAVDDSQLPKDRFSAERLKGVDSTLKIQPAELGDSAVYLCASSLGGGGNTIYFGEGSWLTVV.

The chain carries TRBV30 and TRBJ1-5; D might be TRBD1 (6 bases). This CDR3 has 14 amino acids. Germline V lookup: CDR1 GTSNPN, CDR2 SVGIG (reference sequence). Trimming removed 0 bases from V and 7 bases from J, with 13 bases in between. CDR3 sequence: CAWSVLQGGQPQHF. CDR3 coding DNA: TGTGCCTGGAGTGTACTACAGGGCGGGCAGCCCCAGCATTTT. Using reference TRBV30 and TRBJ1-5 for the parts outside the CDR3, the full variable domain is SQTIHQWPATLVQPVGSPLSLECTVEGTSNPNLYWYRQAAGRGLQLLFYSVGIGQISSEVPQNLSASRPQDRQFILSSKKLLLSDSGFYLCAWSVLQGGQPQHFGDGTRLSIL.

The chain is built from TRBV5-1 and TRBJ1-5; possibly TRBD1 for D (6 bases). V dropped 0 bases and J dropped 7 bases, with 11 bases sitting between them. The CDR3 is 14 residues long. The germline gives CDR1 SGHRS, CDR2 YFSETQ. The CDR3 DNA reads as TGCGCCAGCAGCTTGGATTCCAGGGGACAGCCCCAGCATTTT. Protein: CASSLDSRGQPQHF. Drawing the rest from reference TRBV5-1 and TRBJ1-5, the complete variable domain is KAGVTQTPRYLIKTRGQQVTLSCSPISGHRSVSWYQQTPGQGLQFLFEYFSETQRNKGNFPGRFSGRQFSNSRSEMNVSTLELGDSALYLCASSLDSRGQPQHFGDGTRLSIL.

The chain is built from TRBV6-1 and TRBJ1-2; no clear D gene. The CDR3 is made up of 16 amino acids. V was cut by 0 bases and J by 7 bases, with 18 bases left in between. Germline-derived CDR1 and CDR2 are MNHNS and SASEGT. CDR3 loop: CASSEASRGETAGYTF. The CDR3 DNA follows: TGTGCCAGCAGTGAAGCTAGTCGCGGAGAAACGGCTGGCTACACCTTC.

Only a few counts were recorded for this clone. The chain carries TRBV5-1 and TRBJ1-3, with 9 bases fitting TRBD1. Germline V lookup: CDR1 SGHRS, CDR2 YFSETQ. The CDR3 loop spans 15 amino acids. The V and J ends lost 3 bases and 5 bases, in that order; junction bases with no gene match: 6. For the CDR3, the DNA is TGCGCCAGCAGCTGGACCGGGACAGGGCGAAACACCATATATTTT. This encodes CASSWTGTGRNTIYF.

This chain's CDR3 is CASSSNLPSGNTIYF. The CDR3 nucleotides are TGTGCCAGCAGTTCTAACCTACCGTCTGGAAACACCATATATTTT. J is TRBJ1-3 and V is TRBV6-1; D is unresolved. This CDR3 has 15 amino acids. Trimming pared 5 bases from V and 1 base from J, leaving 12 bases between. Germline CDR1 and CDR2: MNHNS and SASEGT.

The chain has TRBV2 and TRBJ2-7, with D maybe TRBD2 (5 bases). V shed 6 bases and J shed 4 bases, with 22 bases lying between them. From germline, CDR1 is SNHLY and CDR2 FYNNEI. CDR3 length: 16 residues. CDR3 nucleotide sequence: TGTGCCAGCAGCCCACTCGCCAGCGGAGGAATTTACGAGCAGTACTTC. It specifies CASSPLASGGIYEQYF.

V gene TRBV18 combines with J gene TRBJ1-1, with D hard to call. The germline V gene has CDR1 KGHSH and CDR2 LQKENI. The CDR3 covers 16 residues. Trimming cost V 3 bases and J 3 bases, with 17 bases left between them. The DNA for the CDR3 is TGTGCCAGCTCACCCGAGACAAGAACGCTGGACACTGAAGCTTTCTTT. Translation gives CASSPETRTLDTEAFF.

The chain joins TRBV10-1 to TRBJ2-1, with TRBD2 identical over 9 bases. CDR1 and CDR2 from the germline V gene are WNHNN and SYGVQD (reference sequence). This CDR3 comprises 15 residues. Trimming took 6 bases from V and 4 from J; bases not matched to a gene: 7. The CDR3 coding sequence is TGCGCCAGCAGCCCCAGACTAGCGGAATACAATGAGCAGTTCTTC. Amino acid sequence: CASSPRLAEYNEQFF.

The genes are TRBV30 and TRBJ1-5, with D hard to call. The V gene lost 2 bases and the J gene lost 2 bases, with 13 bases spanning the gap. The CDR3 runs to 15 residues. Germline lookup yields CDR1 GTSNPN and CDR2 SVGIG (reference sequence). In nucleotides, the CDR3 is TGTGCCTGGAGTCCCGGATTAGAGGGCAATCAGCCCCAGCATTTT. As protein: CAWSPGLEGNQPQHF. Together with reference TRBV30 and TRBJ1-5, the CDR3 gives the full variable domain: SQTIHQWPATLVQPVGSPLSLECTVEGTSNPNLYWYRQAAGRGLQLLFYSVGIGQISSEVPQNLSASRPQDRQFILSSKKLLLSDSGFYLCAWSPGLEGNQPQHFGDGTRLSIL.

The chain recombines TRBV6-1 with TRBJ1-1; possibly TRBD1 for D (5 bases). The CDR3 is 14 residues long. Trimming took 2 bases from V and 3 from J, leaving 10 bases between them. Germline assignment: CDR1 MNHNS and CDR2 SASEGT. CDR3 nucleotide sequence: TGTGCCAGCAGTGAAACCAGGGTGTACACTGAAGCTTTCTTT. Its protein product is CASSETRVYTEAFF.

J is TRBJ2-3 and V is TRBV4-2, with TRBD2 matching over 9 bases. Trimming at V came to 4 bases and at J to 7 bases, leaving 15 bases not matched to a gene. The germline V gene encodes CDR1 LGHNA and CDR2 YNFKEQ. This CDR3 contains 17 residues. Here the CDR3 DNA reads TGTGCCAGCAGCCCCGAGGGACTAGCCCCTCCGGTGTATACGCAGTATTTT. As protein: CASSPEGLAPPVYTQYF.

The genes are TRBV6-1 and TRBJ1-3; TRBD1 is a possible D gene (5 bases). Germline values: CDR1 MNHNS, CDR2 SASEGT. CDR3 length: 14 residues. Trimming removed 6 bases at V and 3 bases at J, with 12 bases between. The CDR3 loop is CASRSQGYGNTIYF. The CDR3, as DNA: TGTGCCAGCAGATCCCAGGGATATGGAAACACCATATATTTT.

There are a few counts of this clone. The gene calls are TRBV6-5 and TRBJ2-1; 10 nucleotides agree with TRBD1. Trimming at V came to 7 bases and at J to 1 base, leaving 4 bases not matched to a gene. The CDR3 loop spans 15 amino acids. Germline V gene sequence: CDR1 MNHEY, CDR2 SVGAGI. The CDR3 sequence: CASTLDRGSYNEQFF. The DNA for the CDR3 is TGTGCCAGCACCCTGGACAGGGGGTCCTACAATGAGCAGTTCTTC.

This clone showed up just once. The J gene is TRBJ1-1, the V gene TRBV7-9; TRBD1 might be the D (6 bases). The ends were cut back, 5 bases at V and 0 bases at J, with 13 bases in the middle. CDR3 length: 15 amino acids. In germline, CDR1 is SEHNR, CDR2 FQNEAQ (reference sequence). The chain's CDR3 is CASSPWTVMNTEAFF. The DNA for the CDR3 is TGTGCCAGCAGCCCATGGACAGTGATGAACACTGAAGCTTTCTTT. The whole variable domain, remainder taken from reference TRBV7-9 and TRBJ1-1, is DTGVSQNPRHKITKRGQNVTFRCDPISEHNRLYWYRQTLGQGPEFLTYFQNEAQLEKSRLLSDRFSAERPKGSFSTLEIQRTEQGDSAMYLCASSPWTVMNTEAFFGQGTRLTVV.